The 9 T cell receptor beta chains listed next were all sequenced from one sample in a study of T cells expressing NK-cell markers. TCRdb reprocessed the 5' RACE reads; each CDR3 protein has one entry and no DNA is given. This sample lists roughly 380,000 distinct CDR3 sequences; its ten largest clones have roughly 5.4%. What was sequenced was blood T cells: a sorted CD56 or NKG2C T cell subset, CD4+ or CD8+ T cells, or bulk PBMC T cells (not recorded which). The source is a man aged 18 to 70 in good health.

The chain carries TRBV18 and TRBJ2-3. Germline V gives CDR1 KGHSH, CDR2 LQKENI. The CDR3 spans 13 residues. CDR3 sequence: CASSRTLGDTQYF.

The chain employs TRBV5-1 and TRBJ1-5; checking the TCRdb D call of TRBD1 is not possible without DNA. The germline V gene has CDR1 SGHRS and CDR2 YFSETQ. The CDR3 is 16 amino acids. CDR3 loop: CASSLDGRGISQPQHF.

V is TRBV6-1 and J is TRBJ2-2; there is no DNA to check the TCRdb D call of TRBD1. The CDR3 extends over 16 amino acids. Germline-derived CDR1 and CDR2 are MNHNS and SASEGT. The CDR3 region is CASSGAGTGLTGELFF.

CDR3 loop: CSARDPGLSIQYF. The chain is built from TRBV20-1 and TRBJ2-4; without DNA, the TCRdb call of TRBD2 cannot be checked. The germline V gene encodes CDR1 DFQATT and CDR2 SNEGSKA (reference sequence). The CDR3 covers 13 residues.

The rearrangement uses TRBV6-1 and TRBJ2-3. The CDR3 loop spans 13 amino acids. Germline V gives CDR1 MNHNS, CDR2 SASEGT. CDR3 sequence: CASMNSGRNTQYF.

The chain carries TRBV7-2 and TRBJ1-1. Germline V gene lookup returns CDR1 SGHTA and CDR2 FQGNSA. The CDR3 runs 14 residues. CDR3 amino acids: CASSLRPRTTEAFF.

The rearrangement links TRBV12-3 or TRBV12-4 to TRBJ1-5. The CDR3 contains 12 residues. The CDR3 protein is CASSTYFQPQHF.

This sequence joins TRBV20-1 and TRBJ2-3; with no DNA, the TCRdb D assignment of TRBD2 cannot be verified. Germline V CDR1 and CDR2: DFQATT, SNEGSKA (reference sequence). There are 15 residues in the CDR3. The CDR3 here is CSASSPGLAFDTQYF.

V and J are TRBV12-3 or TRBV12-4 and TRBJ1-6. The CDR3 consists of 12 residues. Here the CDR3 reads CASSRDDSPLHF.